The 3 T cell receptor beta chains reported below all come from one sample, sequenced in a study of neoadjuvant anti-PD-1 for oral cavity cancer. The time point here: after neoadjuvant nivolumab, at surgical resection. The method was immunoSEQ multiplex PCR; TCRdb's version includes in-frame clones alone and lacks a portion of them. Here the sample spans tens of thousands of clones, around 85% being singletons. The sequencing here drew on PBMCs, taken after nivolumab (anti-PD-1) treatment. The receptors were sampled from a person aged 35-79 years with oral cavity squamous cell carcinoma.

The chain carries TRBV11-2 and TRBJ2-2; a weak D match, TRBD2 (5 bases). CDR1 SGHAT and CDR2 FQNNGV come from the germline V gene. Trimming left V 4 bases short and J 8 bases short, with 8 bases between. CDR3 size: 12 residues. DNA for the CDR3: TGTGCCAGCAGCTACCGCGGGGGGGAGCTGTTTTTT. Translated, it gives CASSYRGGELFF.

The V call is TRBV11-3, the J call TRBJ2-3; either TRBD1 or TRBD2 may supply D (6 bases each). CDR3 length: 16 amino acids. The germline gives CDR1 SGHNT, CDR2 YENEEA. The V end lost 5 bases, the J end lost 2 bases, and 17 bases lay between the germline ends. The CDR3 DNA reads as TGTGCCAGCAGCGAGGGGGGTTGGGGCGCCACAGATACGCAGTATTTT. Protein product: CASSEGGWGATDTQYF.

The chain recombines TRBV7-3 with TRBJ2-7; D is uncertain. CDR1 and CDR2 from the germline V gene are SGHTA and FQGTGA. The V and J ends lost 4 bases and 3 bases respectively, with 13 bases between them. The CDR3 length is 14 residues. CDR3 region: CASSSSPSSYEQYF. For the CDR3, the DNA is TGTGCCAGCAGCTCATCCCCCAGTAGCTACGAGCAGTACTTC.